The 10 T cell receptor beta chains given below trace back to one sample, sequenced in a study of cytomegalovirus exposure and HLA in healthy donors. The PCR was carried out with 60 Vbeta primers and 13 Jbeta primers. Some clones are missing from TCRdb's copy, which holds only in-frame ones; the method was immunoSEQ multiplex PCR. This sample has more than 150,000 clones, with about 80% found just once. Sequencing was carried out using PBMCs. The receptors come from a woman in her 30s in good health and CMV-seronegative.

V and J are TRBV30 and TRBJ2-7; D gene unclear. From germline, CDR1 is GTSNPN and CDR2 SVGIG (reference sequence). Between the trimmed V and J ends, which lost 3 bases and 7 bases, there was a span of 13 bases. This CDR3 comprises 12 residues. The CDR3 region is CAWRDSWAEQYF. CDR3 DNA: TGTGCCTGGAGGGATTCCTGGGCAGAGCAGTACTTC. Based on the CDR3 plus reference TRBV30 and TRBJ2-7, the full variable domain is SQTIHQWPATLVQPVGSPLSLECTVEGTSNPNLYWYRQAAGRGLQLLFYSVGIGQISSEVPQNLSASRPQDRQFILSSKKLLLSDSGFYLCAWRDSWAEQYFGPGTRLTVT.

The chain employs TRBV25-1 and TRBJ1-3, with 9 positions matching TRBD1. The CDR3 is made up of 15 amino acids. Germline values: CDR1 MGHDK, CDR2 SYGVNS. J lost 4 bases, V lost 8 bases, and 9 bases had no gene match. This CDR3 reads CASAPGQGMGNTIYF. The CDR3 DNA is TGTGCCAGCGCGCCGGGACAGGGAATGGGAAACACCATATATTTT.

This chain links TRBV25-1 with TRBJ1-4, with unresolved D. Germline V CDR1 and CDR2: MGHDK, SYGVNS. The V end was cut by 2 bases, the J end by 7 bases, with 11 bases between. The CDR3 has 14 amino acids. The DNA of the CDR3 is TGTGCCAGCAGTGAAGCCGGGTCGGGTGAAAAACTGTTTTTT. This codes for CASSEAGSGEKLFF.

The CDR3 DNA reads as TGTGCCATCAGTGCAGGGGCGAAAGAGACCCAGTACTTC. Amino acids: CAISAGAKETQYF. The chain carries TRBV10-3 and TRBJ2-5, with D possibly TRBD1 on 6 matching bases. V was pared by 4 bases and J by 3 bases, with 9 bases between. The CDR3 spans 13 residues. Germline V gene data show CDR1 as ENHRY and CDR2 as SYGVKD.

The V call is TRBV7-2, the J call TRBJ2-2; no reliable D call. V shed 4 bases and J shed 7 bases, with 7 bases lying between them. Per germline, CDR1 SGHTA and CDR2 FQGNSA. This CDR3 comprises 12 residues. CDR3 region: CASSSTFGELFF. In DNA form, the CDR3 reads TGTGCCAGCAGCTCTACCTTCGGGGAGCTGTTTTTT.

This chain uses TRBV2 with TRBJ2-1, with TRBD2 identical over 15 bases. The CDR3 has 16 amino acids. V trimming: 7 bases; J trimming: 3 bases; junction bases outside the gene matches: 4. CDR1 and CDR2 from the germline V gene are SNHLY and FYNNEI. CDR3 sequence reads: CASTSGLAGGYNEQFF. In DNA form, the CDR3 reads TGTGCCAGCACCTCGGGACTAGCGGGGGGCTACAATGAGCAGTTCTTC.

The gene calls are TRBV5-6 and TRBJ1-2; 7 bases agree with TRBD1. Germline loops: CDR1 SGHDT, CDR2 YYEEEE. This CDR3 spans 15 amino acids. J was trimmed by 8 bases and V by 2 bases; bases with no gene match: 12. CDR3 nucleotide sequence: TGTGCCAGCAGCTTTGACAGGGTTCGCATGAGGGGCTACACCTTC. Translation gives CASSFDRVRMRGYTF.

With respect to this clone: Since no conserved phenylalanine or tryptophan closes the CDR3, a read error is the likely cause. Because the CDR3's place on the DNA is in doubt, the DNA is left out and the CDR3 is given as listed by TCRdb. This chain uses TRBV6-5 with TRBJ1-1; the table's D call TRBD1 went unverified against the DNA. 14 amino acids form the CDR3, both terminal residues included. Germline V gives CDR1 MNHEY, CDR2 SVGAGI. CDR3 sequence reads: CASSYSQGLHYISI.

This clone came up a few times. This chain joins TRBV4-3 and TRBJ2-7; no firm D call. V was pared by 5 bases and J by 0 bases, with 20 bases between. The CDR3 contains 17 residues. The germline V gene has CDR1 LGHNA and CDR2 YSLEER. The CDR3 region has the DNA TGCGCCAGCAGCTCACACCCCCCCGAATCTAGCTCCTACGAGCAGTACTTC. As protein: CASSSHPPESSSYEQYF.

This sequence joins TRBV29-1 and TRBJ2-2, with D perhaps matching TRBD2 (6 bases). V lost 5 bases, J lost 5 bases, and 12 bases lay in between. The CDR3 contains 13 residues. From germline, CDR1 is SQVTM and CDR2 ANQGSEA. The CDR3 coding sequence is TGCAGCGTTTGGCAGGGAGGTACCGGGGAGCTGTTTTTT. It translates to CSVWQGGTGELFF.